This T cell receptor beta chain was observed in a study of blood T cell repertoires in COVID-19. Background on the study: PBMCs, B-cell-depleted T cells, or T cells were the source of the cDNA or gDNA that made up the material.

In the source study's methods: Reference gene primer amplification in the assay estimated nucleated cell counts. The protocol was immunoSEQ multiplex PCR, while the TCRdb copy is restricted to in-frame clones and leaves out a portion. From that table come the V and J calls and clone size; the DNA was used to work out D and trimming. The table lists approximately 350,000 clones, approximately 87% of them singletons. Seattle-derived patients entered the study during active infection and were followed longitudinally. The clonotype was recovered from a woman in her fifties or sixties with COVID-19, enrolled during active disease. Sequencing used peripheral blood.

For the CDR3, the DNA is TGTGCCAGCAGCCTTACAGGGTACTATGGCTACACCTTC. It codes for CASSLTGYYGYTF. The rearrangement joins TRBV14 to TRBJ1-2; D perhaps matches TRBD1 (6 bases). V gave up 4 bases and J gave up 3 bases, with 9 bases separating them. CDR1 is SGHDN and CDR2 is FVKESK in the germline V gene. There are 13 residues in the CDR3.